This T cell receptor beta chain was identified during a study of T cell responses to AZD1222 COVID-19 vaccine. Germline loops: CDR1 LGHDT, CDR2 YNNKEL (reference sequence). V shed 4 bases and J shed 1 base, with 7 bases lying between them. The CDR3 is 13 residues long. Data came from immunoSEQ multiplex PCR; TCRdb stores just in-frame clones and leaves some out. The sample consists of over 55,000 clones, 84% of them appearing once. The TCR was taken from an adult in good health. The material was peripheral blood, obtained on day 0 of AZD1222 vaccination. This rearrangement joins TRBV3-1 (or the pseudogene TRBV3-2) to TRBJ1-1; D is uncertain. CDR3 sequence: CASSRSQNTEAFF. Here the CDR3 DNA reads TGTGCCAGCAGCCGTAGTCAGAACACTGAAGCTTTCTTT.